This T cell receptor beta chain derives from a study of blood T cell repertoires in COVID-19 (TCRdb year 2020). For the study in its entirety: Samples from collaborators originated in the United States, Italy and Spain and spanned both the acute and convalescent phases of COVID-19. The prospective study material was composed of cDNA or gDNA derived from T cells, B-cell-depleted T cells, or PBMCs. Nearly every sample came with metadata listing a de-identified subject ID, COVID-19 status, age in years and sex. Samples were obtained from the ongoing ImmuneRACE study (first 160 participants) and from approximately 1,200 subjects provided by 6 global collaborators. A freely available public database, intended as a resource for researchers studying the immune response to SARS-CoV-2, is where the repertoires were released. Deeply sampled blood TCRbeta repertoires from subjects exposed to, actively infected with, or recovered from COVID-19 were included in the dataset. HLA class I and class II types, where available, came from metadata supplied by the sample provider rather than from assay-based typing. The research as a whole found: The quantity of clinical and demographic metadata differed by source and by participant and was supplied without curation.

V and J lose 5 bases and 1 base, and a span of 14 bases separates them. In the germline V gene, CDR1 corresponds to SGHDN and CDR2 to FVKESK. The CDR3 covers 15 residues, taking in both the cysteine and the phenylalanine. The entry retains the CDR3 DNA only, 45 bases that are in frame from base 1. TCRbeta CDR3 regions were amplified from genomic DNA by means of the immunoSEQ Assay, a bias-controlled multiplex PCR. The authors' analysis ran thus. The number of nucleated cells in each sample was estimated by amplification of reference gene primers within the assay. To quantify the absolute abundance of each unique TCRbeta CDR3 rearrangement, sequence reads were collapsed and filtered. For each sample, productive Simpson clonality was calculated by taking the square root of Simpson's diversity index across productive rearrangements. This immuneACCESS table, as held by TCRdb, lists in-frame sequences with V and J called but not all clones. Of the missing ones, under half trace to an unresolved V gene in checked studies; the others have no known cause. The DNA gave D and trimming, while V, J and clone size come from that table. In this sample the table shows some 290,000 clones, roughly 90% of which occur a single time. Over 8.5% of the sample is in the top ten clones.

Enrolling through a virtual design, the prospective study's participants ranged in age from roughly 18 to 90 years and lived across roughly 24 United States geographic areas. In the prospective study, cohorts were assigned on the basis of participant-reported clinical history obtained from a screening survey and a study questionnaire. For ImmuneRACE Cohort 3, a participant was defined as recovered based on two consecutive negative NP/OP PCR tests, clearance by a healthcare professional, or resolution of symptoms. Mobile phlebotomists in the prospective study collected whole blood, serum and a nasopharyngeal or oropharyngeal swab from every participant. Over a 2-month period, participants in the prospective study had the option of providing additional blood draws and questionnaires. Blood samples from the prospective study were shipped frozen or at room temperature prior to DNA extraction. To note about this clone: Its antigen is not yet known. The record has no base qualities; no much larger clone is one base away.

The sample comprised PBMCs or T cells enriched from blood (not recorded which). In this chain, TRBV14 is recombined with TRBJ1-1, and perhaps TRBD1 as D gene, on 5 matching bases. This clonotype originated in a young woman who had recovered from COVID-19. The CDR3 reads CASSSIGGKNTEAFF. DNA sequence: TGTGCCAGCAGCTCAATCGGGGGGAAGAACACTGAAGCTTTCTTT.